This T cell receptor (beta chain) was obtained from a study of blood T cell repertoires in COVID-19. Study summary: From the United States, Italy and Spain came samples of acute and convalescent COVID-19. PBMCs, B-cell-depleted T cells, or T cells provided the cDNA or gDNA that made up the material.

Germline values: CDR1 KGHSH, CDR2 LQKENI. V gave up 3 bases and J gave up 6 bases; unmatched junction bases: 1. This CDR3 is built from 13 residues. This clone appeared a single time. Original methodology: Nucleated cell counts were estimated from reference gene primer amplification. Profiling relied on immunoSEQ multiplex PCR, and the TCRdb table lists in-frame clones only, not all of them. V, J and clone size are those of that table, while D and trimming were read from the DNA. The table shows roughly 100,000 clones, with about four fifths occurring only once. The origin of this receptor is a woman aged 80 or over with acute or convalescent COVID-19. The sequencing input was peripheral blood. This chain joins TRBV18 and TRBJ2-1, with TRBD1 matching over 8 bases. In DNA form, the CDR3 reads TGTGCCAGCTCACCGGGGACAGGCAATGAGCAGTTCTTC. Protein product: CASSPGTGNEQFF.